This T cell receptor beta chain was found in a study of post-analysis software for immune sequencing data. Study in general: The courses of disease that were included comprised relapsing-remitting, secondary progressive and progressive-relapsing multiple sclerosis.

With regard to this clonotype: Its antigen is as yet unknown.

The CDR3 is made up of 15 amino acids. Per germline, CDR1 SGHDN and CDR2 FVKESK. Whole-study results and caveats: Compared with controls, patients had more of about 5 TRBV segments, including TRBV5-6, TRBV5-1 and TRBV20-1. When compared against controls, multiple sclerosis patients showed significantly lower normalized Chao1 diversity.

Unique molecular identifiers were carried by the TCR beta cDNA libraries. TCRdb re-called the PCR reads with MiXCR, one entry per CDR3 protein. Found here are 750,000 to 950,000 distinct CDR3 sequences, about 57% of them singletons; the top ten hold 4.6%. This sequence was found in a girl under 18 with multiple sclerosis. Sample: blood. J is TRBJ2-4 and V is TRBV14; TRBD2 is a possible D gene (7 bases). The DNA end favors TRBJ2-7, so the J call may be wrong. The chain's CDR3 is CASSRGGPSPYEQYF. The CDR3 coding sequence is TGTGCCAGCAGCCGGGGGGGCCCTAGTCCCTACGAGCAGTACTTC.